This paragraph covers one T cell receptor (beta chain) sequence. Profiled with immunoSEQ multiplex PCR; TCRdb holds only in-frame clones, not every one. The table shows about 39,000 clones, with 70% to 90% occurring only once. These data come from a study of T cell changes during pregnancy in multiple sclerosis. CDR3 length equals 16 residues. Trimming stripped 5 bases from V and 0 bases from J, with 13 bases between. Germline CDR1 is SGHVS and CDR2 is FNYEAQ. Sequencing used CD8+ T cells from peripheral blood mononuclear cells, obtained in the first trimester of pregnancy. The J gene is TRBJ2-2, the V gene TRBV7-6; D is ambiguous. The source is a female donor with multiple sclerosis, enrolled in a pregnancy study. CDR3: CASSPSLGTNTGELFF. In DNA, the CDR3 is TGTGCCAGCAGCCCTAGTTTGGGTACGAACACCGGGGAGCTGTTTTTT. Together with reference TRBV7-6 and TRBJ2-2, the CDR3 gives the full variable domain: GAGVSQSPRYKVTKRGQDVALRCDPISGHVSLYWYRQALGQGPEFLTYFNYEAQQDKSGLPNDRFSAERPEGSISTLTIQRTEQRDSAMYRCASSPSLGTNTGELFFGEGSRLTVL.